This is a list of T cell receptor beta chains from one sample in a study of cytomegalovirus exposure and HLA in healthy donors. Sequencing was performed with immunoSEQ multiplex PCR; in TCRdb, only in-frame clones are kept and a portion is missing. The sample has around 260,000 clones, around 91% seen once. Source material: PBMCs. Receptor source: a woman in her twenties or thirties in good health and CMV-seronegative. Both conserved end residues are part of each CDR3.

v_gene,j_gene,CDR3aa
TRBV28,TRBJ2-1,CASSFLTPLRLEQFF
TRBV27,TRBJ2-2,CASSSGLNTGELFF
TRBV6-5,TRBJ2-7,CASGSGTGGQYF
TRBV10-2,TRBJ2-2,CASSNDRSSTGELFF
TRBV20-1,TRBJ2-4,CSATDRVVQYF
TRBV4-3,TRBJ1-1,CASSQTRLNTEAFF
TRBV19,TRBJ1-2,CASSIVQGVEHGYTF
TRBV5-1,TRBJ1-4,CASSLDAQGGGNEKLFF
TRBV6-5,TRBJ2-7,CASSYSRFRGSEQYF
TRBV5-4,TRBJ2-7,CASSLMATYEQYF
TRBV28,TRBJ2-1,CASRSGTSGSHEQFF
TRBV4-1,TRBJ2-7,CASSQEYVGGGRFYEQYF
TRBV27,TRBJ1-5,CASSPGQGDKSNQPQHF